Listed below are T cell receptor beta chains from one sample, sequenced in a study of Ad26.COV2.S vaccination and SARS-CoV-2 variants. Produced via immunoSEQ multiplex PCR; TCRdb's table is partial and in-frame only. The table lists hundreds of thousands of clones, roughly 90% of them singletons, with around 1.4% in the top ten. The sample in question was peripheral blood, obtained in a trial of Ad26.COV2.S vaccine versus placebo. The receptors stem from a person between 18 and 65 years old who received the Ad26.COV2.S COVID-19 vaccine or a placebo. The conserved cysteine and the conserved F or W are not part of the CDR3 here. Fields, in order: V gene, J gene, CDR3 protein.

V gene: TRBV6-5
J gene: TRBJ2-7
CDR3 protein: ASSVAGEVSDEQY

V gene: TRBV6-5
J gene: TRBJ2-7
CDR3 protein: ASNDGSSYEQY

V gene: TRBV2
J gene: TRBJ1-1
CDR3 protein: ASSETGIGYTEAF

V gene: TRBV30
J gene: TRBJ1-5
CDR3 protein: AWTQGGQPQH

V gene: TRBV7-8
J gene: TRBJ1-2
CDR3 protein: ASSLARLNYGYT

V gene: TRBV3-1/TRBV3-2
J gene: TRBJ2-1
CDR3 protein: ASSQSRFPANEQF

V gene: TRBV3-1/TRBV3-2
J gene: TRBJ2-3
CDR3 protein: ATGRLGTDTQY

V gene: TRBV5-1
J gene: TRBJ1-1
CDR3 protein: ASSPDGDRGTEAF

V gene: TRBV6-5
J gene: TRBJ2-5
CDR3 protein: ASSYSGTGETQY

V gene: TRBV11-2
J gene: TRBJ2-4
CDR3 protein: ASSSSLAGVNIQY

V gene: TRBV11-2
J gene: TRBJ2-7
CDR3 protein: ASSLVGFGDEQY

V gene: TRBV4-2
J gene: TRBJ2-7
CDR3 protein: ASSQGSGGYEQY

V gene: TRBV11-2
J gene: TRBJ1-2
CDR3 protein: ASSPGFMRYGYT

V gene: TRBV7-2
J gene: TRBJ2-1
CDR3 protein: ASSFTMGVRSYNEQF

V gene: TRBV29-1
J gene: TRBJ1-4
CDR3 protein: SAAGTEEKLF

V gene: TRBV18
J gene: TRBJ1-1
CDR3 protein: ASSRTGGGNTEAF

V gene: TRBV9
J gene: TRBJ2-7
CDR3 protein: ASSVVPTGEQY

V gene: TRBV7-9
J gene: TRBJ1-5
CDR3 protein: ASSLGQGPNQPQH

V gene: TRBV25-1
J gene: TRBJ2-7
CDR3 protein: ASRGQGTYEQY

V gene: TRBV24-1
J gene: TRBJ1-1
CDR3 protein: ATSDPTGDTEAF

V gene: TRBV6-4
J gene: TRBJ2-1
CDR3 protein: ASSGTSGRGYNEQF

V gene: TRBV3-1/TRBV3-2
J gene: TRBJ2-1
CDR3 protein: ASSPRLAGGVEQFFGSPL

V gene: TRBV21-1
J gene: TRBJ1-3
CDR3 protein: ASSKSPPGSPGNTIY

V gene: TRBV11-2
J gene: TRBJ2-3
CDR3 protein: ASSRAGTPPDTQY

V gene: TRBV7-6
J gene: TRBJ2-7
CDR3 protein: ASSPVGTASYEQY

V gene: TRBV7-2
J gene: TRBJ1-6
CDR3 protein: ASSSSRGSPLH

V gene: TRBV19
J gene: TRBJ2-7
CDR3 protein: ASSIRLSYEQY

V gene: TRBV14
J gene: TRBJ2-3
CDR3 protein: ASSLSGRRPDTQY

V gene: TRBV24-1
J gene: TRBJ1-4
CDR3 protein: ATSEPPGQGREELF

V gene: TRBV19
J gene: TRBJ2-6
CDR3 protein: ASGLSGSGANVLT

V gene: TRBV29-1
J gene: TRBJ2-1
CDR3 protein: SVALSSYNEQF

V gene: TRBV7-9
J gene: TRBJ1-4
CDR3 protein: ASSRWAGRSGKLF

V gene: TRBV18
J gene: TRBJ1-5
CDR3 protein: ASSPGDGDQPQH

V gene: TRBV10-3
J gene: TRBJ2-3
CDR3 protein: ATGAGPSTDTQY

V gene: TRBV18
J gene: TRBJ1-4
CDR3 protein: ASSFTGTGDEKLF

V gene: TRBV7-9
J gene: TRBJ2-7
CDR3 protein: ASSRWTPGGSYEQY

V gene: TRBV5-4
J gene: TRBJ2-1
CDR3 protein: ASSLKTSGNEQF

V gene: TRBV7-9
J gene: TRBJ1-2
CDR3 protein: ASSLVQLLNYGYT

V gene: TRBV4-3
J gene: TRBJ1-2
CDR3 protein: ASSQVGQGNGYT

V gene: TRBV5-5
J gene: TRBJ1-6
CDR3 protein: ASSSEGVYNSPLH

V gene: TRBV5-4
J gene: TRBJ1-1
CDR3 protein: ASSLEGNTEAF

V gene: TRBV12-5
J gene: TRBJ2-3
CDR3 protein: ASGSGYTDTQY

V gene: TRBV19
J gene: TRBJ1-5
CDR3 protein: ASSMSTPNQPQH

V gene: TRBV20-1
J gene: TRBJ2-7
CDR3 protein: SASHWGLAGVEQY

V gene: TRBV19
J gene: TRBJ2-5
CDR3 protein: ASSIVPKETQY

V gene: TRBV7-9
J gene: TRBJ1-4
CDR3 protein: ASSQAGSNEKLF

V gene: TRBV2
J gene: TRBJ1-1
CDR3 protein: ASSGQGRYTEAF